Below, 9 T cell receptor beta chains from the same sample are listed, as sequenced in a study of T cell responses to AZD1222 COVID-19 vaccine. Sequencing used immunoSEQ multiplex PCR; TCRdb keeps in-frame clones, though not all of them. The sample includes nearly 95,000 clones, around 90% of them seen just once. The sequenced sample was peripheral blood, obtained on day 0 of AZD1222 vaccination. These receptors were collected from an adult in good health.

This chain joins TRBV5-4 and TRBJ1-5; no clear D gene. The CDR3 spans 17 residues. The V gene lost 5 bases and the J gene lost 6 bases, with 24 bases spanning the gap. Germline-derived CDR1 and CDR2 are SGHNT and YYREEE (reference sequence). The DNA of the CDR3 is TGTGCCAGCAGTAGGTCCTCCGGCCCCCTGGTTAGTCAGCCCCAGCATTTT. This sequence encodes CASSRSSGPLVSQPQHF.

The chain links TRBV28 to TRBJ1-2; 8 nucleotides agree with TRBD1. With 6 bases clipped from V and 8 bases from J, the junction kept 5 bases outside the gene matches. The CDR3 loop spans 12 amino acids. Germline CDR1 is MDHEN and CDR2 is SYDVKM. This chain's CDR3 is CASRGQGPGYTF. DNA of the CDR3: TGTGCCAGCAGAGGACAGGGTCCCGGCTACACCTTC.

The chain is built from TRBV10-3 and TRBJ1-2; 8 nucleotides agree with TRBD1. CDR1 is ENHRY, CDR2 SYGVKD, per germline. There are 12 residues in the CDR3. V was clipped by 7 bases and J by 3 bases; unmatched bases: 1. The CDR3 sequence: CAIKGQDYGYTF. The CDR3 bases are TGTGCCATCAAGGGACAGGACTATGGCTACACCTTC.

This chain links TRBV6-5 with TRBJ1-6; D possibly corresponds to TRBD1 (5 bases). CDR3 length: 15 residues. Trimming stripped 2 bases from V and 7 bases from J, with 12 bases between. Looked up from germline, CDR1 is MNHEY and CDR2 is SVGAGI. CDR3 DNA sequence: TGTGCCAGCAGTTACGGGGAGGGGACGAATTCACCCCTCCACTTT. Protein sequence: CASSYGEGTNSPLHF.

CDR3 bases: TGTGCCAGCAGTGGAGGTGGCCCTTACACCTTC. Translation: CASSGGGPYTF. This sequence joins TRBV25-1 and TRBJ1-2; D not certain. Germline assignment: CDR1 MGHDK and CDR2 SYGVNS. Trimming removed 4 bases at V and 11 bases at J, with 11 bases between. CDR3 length: 11 amino acids.

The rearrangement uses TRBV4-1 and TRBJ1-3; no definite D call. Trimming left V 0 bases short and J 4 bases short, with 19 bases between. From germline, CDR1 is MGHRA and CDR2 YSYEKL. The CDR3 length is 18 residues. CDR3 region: CASSQERTRGISGNTIYF. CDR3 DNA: TGCGCCAGCAGCCAAGAGCGAACACGGGGAATCTCCGGAAACACCATATATTTT.

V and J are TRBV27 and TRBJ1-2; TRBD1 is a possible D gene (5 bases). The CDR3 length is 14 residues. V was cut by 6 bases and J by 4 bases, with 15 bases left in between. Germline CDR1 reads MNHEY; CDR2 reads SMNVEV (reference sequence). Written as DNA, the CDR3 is TGTGCCAGCAGGGGGGGACCCCAAGGCTATGGCTACACCTTC. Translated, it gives CASRGGPQGYGYTF.

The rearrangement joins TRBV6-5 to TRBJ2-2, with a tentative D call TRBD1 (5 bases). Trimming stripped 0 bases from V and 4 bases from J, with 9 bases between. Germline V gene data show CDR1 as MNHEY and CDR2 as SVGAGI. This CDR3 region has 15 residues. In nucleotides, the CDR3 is TGTGCCAGCAGTTACTCCCAGGGATTCACCGGGGAGCTGTTTTTT. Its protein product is CASSYSQGFTGELFF.

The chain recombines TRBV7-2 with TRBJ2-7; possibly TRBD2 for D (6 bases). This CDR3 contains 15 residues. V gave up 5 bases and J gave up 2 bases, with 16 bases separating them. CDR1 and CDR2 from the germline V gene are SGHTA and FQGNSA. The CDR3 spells CASSLSPGVTYEQYF. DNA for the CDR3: TGTGCCAGCAGCCTTTCTCCGGGGGTGACCTACGAGCAGTACTTC.